The 15 T cell receptor beta chains listed next were all sequenced from one sample in a study of T cell repertoires in cytomegalovirus infection. TCRdb re-derived calls from the reads in MiXCR, one entry per CDR3 protein. The sample contains 300,000 to 400,000 distinct CDR3 sequences, roughly 29% of which appear only once. Their antigens are not known. Sequenced material: cultured PBMCs, taken from culture after CMV antigen stimulation. All receptors come from a human donor in good health (CMV status not recorded). Some clones in this sample may be carry-over from other donors' samples.

This chain links TRBV6-8 with TRBJ1-1; D not resolved. The V gene's germline CDR1 is MNHGY and CDR2 SAAAGT. The CDR3 extends over 14 amino acids. V was clipped by 6 bases and J by 7 bases, with 18 bases between them. The CDR3 region has the DNA TGTGCCAGCAGCCCTTTGACTGGGGTCCTTGAAGCTTTCTTT. Its translation is CASSPLTGVLEAFF.

This clonotype has a single count. The conserved phenylalanine or tryptophan is not found at the CDR3 terminus, so this likely reflects a read error. This chain links TRBV28 with TRBJ1-5; D might be TRBD1 (6 bases). Germline V gene data show CDR1 as MDHEN and CDR2 as SYDVKM. CDR3 length equals 15 residues. Trimming left V 0 bases short and J 5 bases short, with 11 bases between. As DNA, the CDR3 is TGTGCCAGCAGTTTATGGAGCAACAGGGATCAGCCCCAGCATTCT. It specifies CASSLWSNRDQPQHS.

The table lists this clonotype with a few counts. The gene calls are TRBV4-1 and TRBJ2-5, with 8 bases identical to TRBD2. J lost 1 base, V lost 4 bases, and 11 bases had no gene match. CDR3 size: 17 residues. Germline CDR1 is MGHRA and CDR2 is YSYEKL. The CDR3 loop reads CASSPNPGGGSQETQYF. CDR3 bases: TGCGCCAGCAGCCCCAACCCGGGAGGGGGGTCCCAAGAGACCCAGTACTTC.

There are many counts of this clonotype. This sequence joins TRBV7-2 and TRBJ1-2; TRBD1 agrees at 7 bases. With V trimmed by 5 bases and J by 4 bases, 13 bases remained unmatched. Per the germline V gene, CDR1 is SGHTA and CDR2 is FQGNSA. CDR3 length: 16 amino acids. The CDR3 DNA follows: TGTGCCAGCAGCCTTGTGGGAGGGGGCAGTAGCTATGGCTACACCTTC. Its protein is CASSLVGGGSSYGYTF.

V and J are TRBV7-9 and TRBJ1-1; TRBD1 matches 8 bases. Per germline, CDR1 SEHNR and CDR2 FQNEAQ (reference sequence). CDR3 length: 15 amino acids. Trimming cost V 4 bases and J 4 bases; bases outside gene matches: 8. DNA of the CDR3: TGTGCCAGCAGCTGGGACAGGCGCTTGGGCACTGAAGCTTTCTTT. Protein sequence: CASSWDRRLGTEAFF.

This clonotype was picked up a small number of times. V gene TRBV7-2 combines with J gene TRBJ2-5; 13 bases align to TRBD2. Germline loops: CDR1 SGHTA, CDR2 FQGNSA. This CDR3 region has 15 residues. V lost 7 bases, J lost 5 bases, and 7 bases stayed unmatched. CDR3 residues: CASTRTSGRYETQYF. CDR3 nucleotides: TGTGCCAGCACCCGGACTAGCGGGAGATATGAGACCCAGTACTTC.

This clonotype was observed a handful of times. The chain recombines TRBV7-9 with TRBJ1-2, with 12 bases aligning to TRBD1. Germline trimming cut 3 bases from V and 13 bases from J; bases unmatched to any gene: 3. Germline V gene lookup returns CDR1 SEHNR and CDR2 FQNEAQ (reference sequence). The CDR3 extends over 12 amino acids. The CDR3 nucleotides read TGTGCCAGCAGCTTGGGGACAGGGGGCCGCACCTTC. Its protein product is CASSLGTGGRTF.

This clonotype showed up just a few times. The chain joins TRBV6-1 to TRBJ1-2; D is undetermined. Germline CDR1 and CDR2: MNHNS and SASEGT. Trimming stripped 4 bases from V and 0 bases from J, with 6 bases between. The CDR3 runs to 13 residues. CDR3 region: CASSGIPNYGYTF. CDR3 sequence (DNA): TGTGCCAGCAGTGGTATTCCTAACTATGGCTACACCTTC.

This clonotype was picked up a small number of times. The J gene is TRBJ1-3, the V gene TRBV10-3; D gene ambiguous. Germline V gene sequence: CDR1 ENHRY, CDR2 SYGVKD. This CDR3 region has 15 residues. Trimming shortened V by 6 bases and J by 4 bases, and 16 bases separated the two germline ends. CDR3 bases: TGTGCCATCAGCCCCGGTGGGCTAGCCGGAAACACCATATATTTT. Its protein product is CAISPGGLAGNTIYF.

This clonotype was seen a single time. The rearrangement uses TRBV28 and TRBJ2-2, with TRBD2 matching over 7 bases. Trimming removed 7 bases from V and 0 bases from J; junction bases left unmatched: 5. The CDR3 extends over 15 amino acids. Germline loops: CDR1 MDHEN, CDR2 SYDVKM. This CDR3 reads CASKSGGSNTGELFF. The CDR3 bases are TGTGCCAGCAAATCGGGAGGTTCGAACACCGGGGAGCTGTTTTTT.

V usage is TRBV6-6 and J usage is TRBJ1-1; TRBD1 agrees at 11 bases. The junction had 6 bases not matched to a gene; V was cut back by 2 bases and J by 7 bases. From germline, CDR1 is MNHNY and CDR2 SVGAGI (reference sequence). CDR3 size: 15 residues. CDR3 region: CASSYPGQGAIEAFF. Here the CDR3 DNA reads TGTGCCAGCAGTTACCCAGGACAGGGGGCAATTGAAGCTTTCTTT.

This clonotype was seen a handful of times. The chain joins TRBV29-1 to TRBJ1-3; 7 positions match TRBD1. The CDR3 extends over 15 amino acids. V lost 4 bases and J lost 0; bases outside the gene matches: 6. The germline gives CDR1 SQVTM, CDR2 ANQGSEA. The CDR3 DNA reads as TGCAGCGTTGTAGGGACAGCGAGCTCTGGAAACACCATATATTTT. This sequence encodes CSVVGTASSGNTIYF.

The chain combines TRBV20-1 with TRBJ1-1, with D uncertain. V was trimmed by 0 bases and J by 0 bases, leaving 11 bases between them. Germline CDR1 and CDR2: DFQATT and SNEGSKA (reference sequence). The CDR3 loop spans 15 amino acids. The chain's CDR3 is CSARDPMSMNTEAFF. CDR3 bases: TGCAGTGCTAGAGATCCTATGAGCATGAACACTGAAGCTTTCTTT.

The rearrangement uses TRBV5-1 and TRBJ1-3, with D unresolved. Trimming shortened V by 0 bases and J by 0 bases, and 7 bases separated the two germline ends. Germline V gene sequence: CDR1 SGHRS, CDR2 YFSETQ. This CDR3 contains 15 residues. CDR3 region: CASSLEPSSGNTIYF. CDR3 coding DNA: TGCGCCAGCAGCTTGGAACCGAGCTCTGGAAACACCATATATTTT.

In this sample, this clonotype turned up a few times. The CDR3: CASSYVPLFVGSQETQYF. The CDR3 nucleotides are TGTGCCAGCAGTTACGTTCCCTTGTTCGTCGGCAGTCAAGAGACCCAGTACTTC. The genes are TRBV6-2 or TRBV6-3 and TRBJ2-5; no definite D call. Germline lookup yields CDR1 MNHEY and CDR2 SVGEGT. CDR3 length: 18 amino acids. V was shortened by 2 bases and J by 2 bases, with 21 bases between the two germline ends.